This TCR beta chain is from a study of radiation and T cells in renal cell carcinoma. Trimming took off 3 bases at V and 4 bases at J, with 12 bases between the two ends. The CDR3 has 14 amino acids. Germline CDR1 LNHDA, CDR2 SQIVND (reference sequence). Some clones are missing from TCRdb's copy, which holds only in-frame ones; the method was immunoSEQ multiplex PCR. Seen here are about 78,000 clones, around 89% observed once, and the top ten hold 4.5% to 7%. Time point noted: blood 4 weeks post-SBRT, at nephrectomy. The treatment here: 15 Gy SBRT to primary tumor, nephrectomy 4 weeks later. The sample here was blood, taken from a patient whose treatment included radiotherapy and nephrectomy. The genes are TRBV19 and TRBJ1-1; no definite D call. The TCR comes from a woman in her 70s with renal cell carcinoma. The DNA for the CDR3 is TGTGCCAGTAGTATGGAGGTCCCGGGCACTGAAGCTTTCTTT. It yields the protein CASSMEVPGTEAFF. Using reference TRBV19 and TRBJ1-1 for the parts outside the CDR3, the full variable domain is DGGITQSPKYLFRKEGQNVTLSCEQNLNHDAMYWYRQDPGQGLRLIYYSQIVNDFQKGDIAEGYSVSREKKESFPLTVTSAQKNPTAFYLCASSMEVPGTEAFFGQGTRLTVV.